Described below is a single TCR beta chain sequence and its context. Different DNA sequences within this sample yield the same CDR3. This sample is drawn from a study of blood T cell repertoires in COVID-19. Turning to the study itself: COVID-19 samples collected from the United States, Italy and Spain covered acute and convalescent phases. Nucleic acid was either cDNA or gDNA, and it came from T cells, B-cell-depleted T cells, or PBMCs.

The CDR3 is 13 residues long. The V gene lost 3 bases and the J gene lost 2 bases, with 7 bases spanning the gap. Study processing details: The authors estimated nucleated cell counts from reference gene primer amplification. The protocol was immunoSEQ multiplex PCR, while the TCRdb copy is restricted to in-frame clones and leaves out a portion. For V, J and clone size, that table is used; D and trimming come from the DNA. Counted here are over 600,000 clones, 90% occurring once; the ten biggest clones make up roughly 0.25%. This clonotype was obtained from a woman aged 18 to 35 with acute or convalescent COVID-19. Sequencing used peripheral blood. The chain links TRBV12-3 or TRBV12-4 to TRBJ1-2; maybe TRBD1 (6 bases). The DNA of the CDR3 is TGTGCCAGCAGTTTCCAGGGGAACTATGGCTACACCTTC. It yields the protein CASSFQGNYGYTF.